This TCR beta chain was observed in a study of response to subunit inactivated influenza vaccine. Of note for this clonotype: The target antigen is unknown.

TCRdb redid the calling of the RT-PCR reads with MiXCR, one entry per CDR3 protein. The sample shows roughly 780,000 distinct CDR3 sequences, less than 20% of them seen only once. V gave up 4 bases and J gave up 10 bases; unmatched junction bases: 10. The germline gives CDR1 SGHTA, CDR2 FQGNSA. This CDR3 comprises 15 residues. Broader study findings: After each seasonal influenza vaccination, few new T cells are recruited, the authors suggested.

This clonotype was sampled from a man aged 45-65 years who received an inactivated influenza vaccine. The chain couples TRBV7-2 to TRBJ2-1, with 10 bases aligning to TRBD2. The source material was PBMCs from blood, sampled about 5 days after vaccination. The CDR3 protein is CASSSQAGGPSEQFF. In nucleotides, the CDR3 is TGTGCCAGCAGCTCCCAAGCGGGGGGGCCTTCAGAGCAGTTCTTC.